This entry lists 23 T cell receptor beta chains sequenced from one sample in a study of blood T cells in healthy people across ages. A second roughly 7 to 12 cycle PCR used barcoded and J-beta primers. TCRdb re-analysed the 5' RACE reads in MiXCR, keeping a single row per CDR3 protein. The repertoire holds about 540,000 distinct CDR3 sequences, with 20% to 30% as singletons. These data were also reused for a study on T cells of mothers and their children.

Sequenced sample: blood. All receptors come from a boy under 18 in good health.

V and J are TRBV6-2 or TRBV6-3 and TRBJ2-7; 8 positions match TRBD1. With 7 bases clipped from V and 7 bases from J, the junction kept 6 bases outside the gene matches. CDR1 is MNHEY and CDR2 is SVGEGT in the germline V gene. This CDR3 region has 12 residues. CDR3 sequence reads: CASTMDREEQYF. Written as DNA, the CDR3 is TGTGCCAGCACTATGGACAGGGAAGAGCAGTACTTC.

The chain couples TRBV20-1 to TRBJ2-7; D not resolved. The CDR3 consists of 10 residues. CDR1 DFQATT and CDR2 SNEGSKA come from the germline V gene (reference sequence). The V end lost 3 bases, the J end lost 5 bases, and 5 bases lay between the germline ends. CDR3 sequence (DNA): TGCAGTGCTAGTCCGCACGAGCAGTACTTC. It yields the protein CSASPHEQYF.

This sequence joins TRBV6-2 or TRBV6-3 and TRBJ2-5; D might be TRBD1 or TRBD2, each matching 6 bases. The CDR3 length is 15 residues. The germline V gene has CDR1 MNHEY and CDR2 SVGEGT. V was trimmed by 2 bases and J by 3 bases, leaving 13 bases between them. CDR3 coding DNA: TGTGCCAGCAGTTACCTCGGGGGCCCCAAAGAGACCCAGTACTTC. Its translation: CASSYLGGPKETQYF.

This clonotype was observed a handful of times. This chain links TRBV24-1 with TRBJ1-4; tentative D call: TRBD1 (5 bases). V lost 6 bases and J 4 bases, leaving 11 bases between the germline ends. The V gene's germline CDR1 is KGHDR and CDR2 SFDVKD. CDR3 length equals 14 residues. CDR3 nucleotide sequence: TGTGCCACCAGTCCTGGAGACAGTAATGAAAAACTGTTTTTT. This translates into CATSPGDSNEKLFF.

This clonotype was detected once. V usage is TRBV6-5 and J usage is TRBJ1-1, with D possibly matching TRBD1 (5 bases). Germline CDR1 is MNHEY and CDR2 is SVGAGI. The CDR3 consists of 19 residues. V shed 2 bases and J shed 5 bases, with 27 bases lying between them. In DNA form, the CDR3 reads TGTGCCAGCAGTTACGGCCAAAGGGACTTCAATAGCAAGGAGACTGAAGCTTTCTTT. This encodes CASSYGQRDFNSKETEAFF.

This clonotype occurred a few times. The chain carries TRBV15 and TRBJ2-5, with D possibly being TRBD2 (5 bases). This CDR3 spans 13 amino acids. The V gene's germline CDR1 is LNHNV and CDR2 YYDKDF (reference sequence). V was shortened by 5 bases and J by 5 bases, with 12 bases between the two germline ends. The CDR3 protein is CATSSRRGETQYF. Written as DNA, the CDR3 is TGTGCCACCAGCTCGCGACGAGGGGAGACCCAGTACTTC. Variable domain in full (rest from reference TRBV15 and TRBJ2-5): DAMVIQNPRYQVTQFGKPVTLSCSQTLNHNVMYWYQQKSSQAPKLLFHYYDKDFNNEADTPDNFQSRRPNTSFCFLDIRSPGLGDTAMYLCATSSRRGETQYFGPGTRLLVL.

This clonotype came up a few times. The chain joins TRBV10-3 to TRBJ2-7; 9 bases are shared with TRBD2. With V trimmed by 6 bases and J by 2 bases, 5 bases remained unmatched. CDR3 length: 14 residues. Germline CDR1 and CDR2: ENHRY and SYGVKD. CDR3 in amino acids: CAIRVAGDAYEQYF. The CDR3 region has the DNA TGTGCCATCAGGGTAGCGGGGGATGCCTACGAGCAGTACTTC.

In this sample, this clonotype turned up a few times. The genes are TRBV29-1 and TRBJ2-7, with 8 bases fitting TRBD1. Trimming removed 4 bases from V and 3 bases from J; junction bases left unmatched: 2. This CDR3 is 12 amino acids long. Germline V gives CDR1 SQVTM, CDR2 ANQGSEA. The CDR3 loop reads CSVVGQGYEQYF. The DNA for the CDR3 is TGCAGCGTTGTCGGACAGGGCTACGAGCAGTACTTC.

This clonotype has just a few counts. The rearrangement uses TRBV6-2 or TRBV6-3 and TRBJ1-1; TRBD1 is a possible D gene (6 bases). The CDR3 runs to 14 residues. Trimming stripped 7 bases from V and 2 bases from J, with 14 bases between. In germline, CDR1 is MNHEY, CDR2 SVGEGT. The CDR3 nucleotides read TGTGCCAGCAAAGGAAACAGGGCTAACACTGAAGCTTTCTTT. Protein product: CASKGNRANTEAFF.

The V and J genes are TRBV27 and TRBJ2-3; possible D gene TRBD2, 5 bases. From germline, CDR1 is MNHEY and CDR2 SMNVEV (reference sequence). The V and J ends lost 6 bases and 2 bases respectively, with 18 bases between them. CDR3 length: 16 amino acids. CDR3 DNA: TGTGCCAGCAGAGCGGTCCTCTCACTCCTCACAGATACGCAGTATTTT. Protein sequence: CASRAVLSLLTDTQYF.

The V call is TRBV10-1, the J call TRBJ2-3; the D gene is possibly TRBD2 (6 bases). The V gene lost 0 bases and the J gene lost 0 bases, with 10 bases spanning the gap. CDR1 is WNHNN, CDR2 SYGVQD, per germline (reference sequence). The CDR3 covers 16 residues. CDR3 in DNA: TGCGCCAGCAGTGAGTCTGCGGGGTCTAGCACAGATACGCAGTATTTT. It is translated as CASSESAGSSTDTQYF.

As for this clonotype: The junction departs from germline at one end; a sequencing error may be responsible. V usage is TRBV19 and J usage is TRBJ1-1, with 8 nucleotides matching TRBD1. The germline gives CDR1 LNHDA, CDR2 SQIVND (reference sequence). This CDR3 contains 15 residues. CDR3 DNA: TGTACCAGTAGCTCCCCAGGGGGCGCAGGCACTGAAGCTTTCTTT. This translates into CTSSSPGGAGTEAFF.

This clonotype was detected only a few times. The gene calls are TRBV28 and TRBJ2-5; 7 bases fit TRBD2. The CDR3 sequence is 18 residues long. Germline CDR1 reads MDHEN; CDR2 reads SYDVKM. Losses at the gene ends were 8 bases for V and 0 bases for J; bases not matched to a gene: 18. The CDR3 DNA is TGTGCCAGCTCTCCTATCCGACGGGCTAGCGGTTACCAAGAGACCCAGTACTTC. Translating it yields CASSPIRRASGYQETQYF.

This chain links TRBV28 with TRBJ2-7, with D perhaps given as TRBD1 or TRBD2 (6 bases each). V lost 6 bases, J lost 4 bases, and 25 bases lay in between. The CDR3 is 17 residues long. The germline CDR1 and CDR2 sequences are MDHEN and SYDVKM. DNA of the CDR3: TGTGCCAGCAGCTATCACCCCACGGGGGCCCAATCGTACGAGCAGTACTTC. Protein sequence: CASSYHPTGAQSYEQYF.

Only a few counts were recorded for this clonotype. This chain uses TRBV5-5 with TRBJ1-1, with D hard to call. CDR1 SGHKS and CDR2 YYEKEE come from the germline V gene (reference sequence). The ends were cut back, 4 bases at V and 1 base at J, with 17 bases in the middle. The CDR3 is made up of 16 amino acids. The CDR3 DNA sequence: TGTGCCAGCAGCCTCGCTCTACGACGTTCGAACACTGAAGCTTTCTTT. It translates to CASSLALRRSNTEAFF.

This rearrangement joins TRBV18 to TRBJ2-5; TRBD2 aligns across 7 bases. CDR3 length: 13 residues. Germline trimming cut 2 bases from V and 9 bases from J; bases unmatched to any gene: 6. Germline lookup yields CDR1 KGHSH and CDR2 LQKENI. CDR3 bases: TGTGCCAGCTCACCAAGTAGCCGGGAGGCCCAGTACTTC. Encoded protein: CASSPSSREAQYF.

The chain links TRBV4-1 to TRBJ2-7; D is perhaps TRBD1 or TRBD2 (5 bases each). V was clipped by 1 base and J by 2 bases, with 12 bases between them. CDR1 is MGHRA and CDR2 is YSYEKL in the germline V gene. This CDR3 is 15 amino acids long. The CDR3 DNA follows: TGCGCCAGCAGCCAAGTAGGGACCGCAACCTACGAGCAGTACTTC. Protein sequence: CASSQVGTATYEQYF.

V gene TRBV4-2 combines with J gene TRBJ2-7; a weak D match, TRBD2 (6 bases). CDR3 length equals 14 residues. The V end lost 0 bases, the J end lost 7 bases, and 13 bases lay between the germline ends. Germline CDR1 LGHNA, CDR2 YNFKEQ. The CDR3 DNA follows: TGTGCCAGCAGCCAAGATTGGCGGGAAGGGGAGCAGTACTTC. This encodes CASSQDWREGEQYF.

This chain uses TRBV28 with TRBJ1-4, with a weak D call TRBD1 (6 bases). This CDR3 region has 15 residues. V lost 8 bases to trimming and J lost 7 bases, with 20 bases between them. Germline V gene data show CDR1 as MDHEN and CDR2 as SYDVKM. DNA of the CDR3: TGTGCCAGCTCCCCAGGGGCACCGGGGGGTGAAAAACTGTTTTTT. Protein sequence: CASSPGAPGGEKLFF.

This clonotype has a handful of counts. V is TRBV6-1 and J is TRBJ2-7, with no clear D. The CDR3 has 13 amino acids. Trimming cost V 4 bases and J 4 bases, with 11 bases left between them. CDR1 is MNHNS and CDR2 is SASEGT in the germline V gene. CDR3 sequence reads: CASSGLTDYEQYF. For the CDR3, the DNA is TGTGCCAGCAGTGGACTTACAGATTACGAGCAGTACTTC.

This clonotype was found a few times. The genes are TRBV28 and TRBJ2-1, with D perhaps assigned TRBD1 or TRBD2 (6 bases each). The germline V gene encodes CDR1 MDHEN and CDR2 SYDVKM. With 7 bases removed from V and 3 bases from J, the gap between germline ends came to 22 bases. This CDR3 region has 17 residues. In DNA, the CDR3 is TGTGCCAGCATCCCATCAATGCCGGGGGCCGTCTACAATGAGCAGTTCTTC. Amino acids: CASIPSMPGAVYNEQFF.

In its sample, this clonotype was seen a few times. DNA for the CDR3: TGTGCCAGCAGAGCCAGACAGGGAATGGGTTCCTATAATTCACCCCTCCACTTT. It translates to CASRARQGMGSYNSPLHF. V is TRBV6-1 and J is TRBJ1-6, with TRBD1 identical over 7 bases. In germline, CDR1 is MNHNS, CDR2 SASEGT. V shed 6 bases and J 1 base; nucleotides not matched to a gene: 12. The CDR3 consists of 18 residues.

The chain combines TRBV9 with TRBJ2-7; 8 positions agree with TRBD1. The CDR3 sequence is 15 residues long. With V trimmed by 0 bases and J by 2 bases, 4 bases remained unmatched. Per the germline V gene, CDR1 is SGDLS and CDR2 is YYNGEE. CDR3 in DNA: TGTGCCAGCAGCGTAGAGCCAGGGGGCACCTACGAGCAGTACTTC. This codes for CASSVEPGGTYEQYF.